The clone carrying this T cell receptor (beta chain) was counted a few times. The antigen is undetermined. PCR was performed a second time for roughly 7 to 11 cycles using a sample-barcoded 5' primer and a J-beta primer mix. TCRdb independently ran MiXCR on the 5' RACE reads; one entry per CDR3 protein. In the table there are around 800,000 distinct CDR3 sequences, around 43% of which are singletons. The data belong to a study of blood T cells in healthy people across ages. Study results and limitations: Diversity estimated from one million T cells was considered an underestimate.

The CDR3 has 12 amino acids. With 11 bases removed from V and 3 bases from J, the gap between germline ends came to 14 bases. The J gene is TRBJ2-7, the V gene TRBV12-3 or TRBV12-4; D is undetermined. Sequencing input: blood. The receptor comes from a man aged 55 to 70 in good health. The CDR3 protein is CAGTLGGYEQYF. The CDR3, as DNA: TGTGCCGGCACCCTCGGCGGCTACGAGCAGTACTTC.